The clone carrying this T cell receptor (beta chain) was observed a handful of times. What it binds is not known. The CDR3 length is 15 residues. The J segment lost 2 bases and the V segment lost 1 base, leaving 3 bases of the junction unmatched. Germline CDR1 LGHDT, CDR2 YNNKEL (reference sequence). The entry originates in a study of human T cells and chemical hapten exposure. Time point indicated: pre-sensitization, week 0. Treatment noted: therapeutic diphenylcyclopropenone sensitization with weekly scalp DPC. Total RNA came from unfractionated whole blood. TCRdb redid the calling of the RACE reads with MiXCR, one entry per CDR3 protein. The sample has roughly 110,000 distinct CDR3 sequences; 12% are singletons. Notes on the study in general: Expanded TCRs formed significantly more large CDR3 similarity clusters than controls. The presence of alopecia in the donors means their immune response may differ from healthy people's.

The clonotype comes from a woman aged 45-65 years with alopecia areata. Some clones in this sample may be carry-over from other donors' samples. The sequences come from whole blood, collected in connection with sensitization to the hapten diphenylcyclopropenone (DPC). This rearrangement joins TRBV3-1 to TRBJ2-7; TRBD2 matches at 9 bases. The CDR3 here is CASSQGLAAAYEQYF. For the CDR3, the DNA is TGTGCCAGCAGCCAAGGACTAGCGGCGGCCTACGAGCAGTACTTC.